These T cell receptor beta chains were read from a single sample in a study of T cells of healthy individuals. TCRdb independently ran MiXCR on the 5' RACE reads; one entry per CDR3 protein. The top ten hold roughly 7.5% of the sample, which has roughly 76,000 distinct CDR3 sequences, approximately 5.4% seen once. Every receptor here comes from a female donor in good health. Each CDR3 is given with its conserved first and last residue. A D gene is named only where the DNA matches it firmly. The size entry is marked missing in some rows and otherwise reads once, few, many or a size class.

J gene | D gene | clone size | V gene | CDR3 DNA | CDR3 protein
TRBJ1-1 | - | few | TRBV13 | TGTGCCAGCAGCTCCCGTTCCACTCTGAACACTGAAGCTTTCTTT | CASSSRSTLNTEAFF
TRBJ2-7 | - | many | TRBV11-2 | TGTGCCAGCAGCTGGCCTGGCGAGCAGTACTTC | CASSWPGEQYF
TRBJ2-7 | - | many | TRBV6-6 | TGTGCCAGCAGTTCCGGGACGTACGAGCAGTACTTC | CASSSGTYEQYF
TRBJ2-2 | - | - | TRBV19 | TGTGCCAGTAGTATTCTAGCCCAGAACACCGGGGAGCTGTTTTTT | CASSILAQNTGELFF
TRBJ2-3 | TRBD2 | many | TRBV6-6 | TGTGCCAGTTCCCACGGGAGGGCCTCTACAGATACGCAGTATTTT | CASSHGRASTDTQYF
TRBJ2-3 | - | - | TRBV6-5 | TGTGCCAGCAGTTACTCCGGGACAAACACAGATACGCAGTATTTT | CASSYSGTNTDTQYF
TRBJ1-1 | - | few | TRBV6-1 | TGTGCCAGCAGTGAAGCCCTTGACACTGAAGCTTTCTTT | CASSEALDTEAFF
TRBJ2-7 | - | - | TRBV5-4 | TGTGCCAGCAGCCTCGACTCCGTTTGGGAGTACTTC | CASSLDSVWEYF
TRBJ2-1 | TRBD2 | many | TRBV27 | TGTGCCAGCAGCCCCGTCGGGGGGGCAGATGACTACAATGAGCAGTTCTTC | CASSPVGGADDYNEQFF
TRBJ2-2 | - | - | TRBV20-1 | TGCAGTGCTAGAGTGTCCCCCCGGGGGGAGCTGTTTTTT | CSARVSPRGELFF
TRBJ2-3 | TRBD1 | - | TRBV25-1 | TGTGCCAGCTCCGGGACAGGCGCAGATACGCAGTATTTT | CASSGTGADTQYF
TRBJ1-1 | TRBD1 | many | TRBV6-6 | TGTGCCAGCAGTTACGGGGGAGGGACAGGGAACACTGAAGCTTTCTTT | CASSYGGGTGNTEAFF
TRBJ1-2 | - | many | TRBV3-1 | TGTGCCAGCAGCCAAAGAACAGTCCACGATGGCTACACCTTC | CASSQRTVHDGYTF
TRBJ1-5 | - | many | TRBV27 | TGTGCCAGCAGTGAGGGGGTGATCAATCAGCCCCAGCATTTT | CASSEGVINQPQHF
TRBJ1-1 | - | - | TRBV20-1 | TGCAGTGCTAGAACGGGGCTTAACACTGAAGCTTTCTTT | CSARTGLNTEAFF
TRBJ1-1 | TRBD1 | few | TRBV2 | TGTGCCAGCAGACGGGACAGGGCGGCGGGCGCTGAAGCTTTCTTT | CASRRDRAAGAEAFF
TRBJ2-2 | - | few | TRBV19 | TGTGCCACCGGCGATCCGACCGGGGAGCTGTTTTTT | CATGDPTGELFF
TRBJ1-3 | - | few | TRBV27 | TGTGCCAGCAGTTTGGTGGGGGGATATGGAAACACCATATATTTT | CASSLVGGYGNTIYF
TRBJ2-7 | TRBD1 | many | TRBV7-2 | TGTGCCAGCAGCTTAGCAGGGACAGGGACCTCCTACGAGCAGTACTTC | CASSLAGTGTSYEQYF
TRBJ1-3 | - | many | TRBV13 | TGTGCCAGCACCCTCTTAGAGGAGTCTGGAAACACCATATATTTT | CASTLLEESGNTIYF
TRBJ1-2 | - | many | TRBV29-1 | TGCAGCGCTAGGGACACCACTAACTATGGCTACACCTTC | CSARDTTNYGYTF
TRBJ2-3 | - | many | TRBV4-2 | TGTGCCAGCAGCCAAGAGGGCTTATCCTCTAGCACAGATACGCAGTATTTT | CASSQEGLSSSTDTQYF
TRBJ2-7 | TRBD1 | medium-sized | TRBV7-2 | TGTGCCAGCAGCTTAGGGGACAGGACCCACGAGCAGTACTTC | CASSLGDRTHEQYF
TRBJ2-7 | - | many | TRBV7-9 | TGTGCCAGCAGCCCGAGGCATGACTACGAGCAGTACTTC | CASSPRHDYEQYF
TRBJ2-7 | - | many | TRBV28 | TGTGCCAGCAGCTCCGGCCTCTACGAGCAGTACTTC | CASSSGLYEQYF
TRBJ2-7 | - | many | TRBV5-1 | TGCGCCAGCAGCTCTCCCGGGGAGGAGCAGTACTTC | CASSSPGEEQYF
TRBJ1-1 | - | many | TRBV7-9 | TGTGCCAGCAGCGGACCGGGACGCACTGAAGCTTTCTTT | CASSGPGRTEAFF
TRBJ2-5 | TRBD1 | many | TRBV28 | TGTGCCAGCAAAGAAGCCAGGGGGCAAGAGACCCAGTACTTC | CASKEARGQETQYF